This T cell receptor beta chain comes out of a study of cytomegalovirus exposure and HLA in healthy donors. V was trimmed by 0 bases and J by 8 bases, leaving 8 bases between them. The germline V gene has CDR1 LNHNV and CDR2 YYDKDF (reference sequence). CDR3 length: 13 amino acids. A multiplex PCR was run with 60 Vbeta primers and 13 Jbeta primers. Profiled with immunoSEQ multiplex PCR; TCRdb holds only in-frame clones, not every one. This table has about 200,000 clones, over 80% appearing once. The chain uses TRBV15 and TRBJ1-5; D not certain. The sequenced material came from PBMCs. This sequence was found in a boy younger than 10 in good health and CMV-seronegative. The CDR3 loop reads CATSRDRGKPQHF. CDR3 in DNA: TGTGCCACCAGCAGAGATCGGGGAAAGCCCCAGCATTTT.